This T cell receptor (beta chain) originates from a study of shared clonotypes between healthy human individuals. Points from the study as a whole: A few donors showed sharing of about 4.6% of naive CD4 clonotypes.

As to this clone: The antigen is not known.

Generated by immunoSEQ multiplex PCR, the TCRdb table keeps only in-frame clones and is missing some. Of roughly 2,500,000 clones in the sample, 80% to 95% were seen once. The V gene's germline CDR1 is KGHSH and CDR2 LQKENI. The length of the CDR3 is 19 residues. Germline trimming cut 3 bases from V and 0 bases from J; bases unmatched to any gene: 12. The sample taken for sequencing was naive CD4+ T cells from PBMCs. Indicated subset: CD45RA+ positively selected. This sequence joins TRBV18 and TRBJ2-1; 9 positions match TRBD2. The source is a man between 18 and 29 years old in good health. Some clones in this sample may be carry-over from other donors' samples. In nucleotides, the CDR3 is TGTGCCAGCTCACCGCCGGGACTAGCACCTTATAGCTCCTACAATGAGCAGTTCTTC. This gives the protein CASSPPGLAPYSSYNEQFF.